This T cell receptor (beta chain) derives from a study of T-cell memory formation after mild COVID-19. Trimming at V came to 2 bases and at J to 0 bases, leaving 1 base not matched to a gene. The germline V gene has CDR1 LNHNV and CDR2 YYDKDF (reference sequence). CDR3 length: 15 amino acids. A single record per CDR3 protein comes from TCRdb applying MiXCR to the 5' RACE reads. The table has some 130,000 distinct CDR3 sequences, around 27% seen once. This sequence joins TRBV15 and TRBJ1-5; TRBD1 agrees at 7 bases. This TCR came from an adult woman who had mild COVID-19 (a few samples of this study predate the infection). Cell type and time point are not known. Specimen: PBMCs or a T cell subset sorted from them (not recorded which). CDR3 DNA: TGTGCCACCAGCAGAAACAGGGGTAGCAATCAGCCCCAGCATTTT. Its translation: CATSRNRGSNQPQHF.